This is a list of T cell receptor beta chains from one sample in a study of blood T cell repertoires in COVID-19. Data came from immunoSEQ multiplex PCR; TCRdb stores just in-frame clones and leaves some out. The table shows under 350,000 clones, with 80% to 90% occurring only once. The specimen was PBMCs or T cells enriched from blood (not recorded which). These TCRs come from a woman aged 40 to 50 with acute COVID-19. Each CDR3 is given with its conserved first and last residue. The D gene is left open where the match is weak. Some rows mark clone size as missing; the rest say once, few, many or name a class of expanded clone.

D: TRBD2
size: -
J: TRBJ2-3
V: TRBV7-9
CDR3: CASSFGLAVTDTQYF
DNA: TGTGCCAGCAGCTTCGGACTAGCGGTCACAGATACGCAGTATTTT

D: TRBD1
size: once
J: TRBJ2-7
V: TRBV29-1
CDR3: CSVEDPDRKSYEQYF
DNA: TGCAGCGTTGAAGACCCGGACAGGAAGTCCTACGAGCAGTACTTC

D: -
size: -
J: TRBJ1-1
V: TRBV6-5
CDR3: CASSPYLRTEAFF
DNA: TGTGCCAGCAGCCCCTATTTGAGGACTGAAGCTTTCTTT

D: -
size: -
J: TRBJ2-7
V: TRBV9
CDR3: CASSVGLRGSGPYEQYF
DNA: TGTGCCAGCAGCGTAGGTTTAAGGGGCTCCGGACCCTACGAGCAGTACTTC

D: TRBD1
size: -
J: TRBJ2-3
V: TRBV7-9
CDR3: CASSLSGQVSSTDTQYF
DNA: TGTGCCAGCAGCCTCTCCGGACAGGTTTCTTCCACAGATACGCAGTATTTT

D: TRBD1
size: -
J: TRBJ2-7
V: TRBV19
CDR3: CASRRGQDIAYEQYF
DNA: TGTGCCAGTAGAAGAGGACAGGACATTGCCTACGAGCAGTACTTC

D: -
size: -
J: TRBJ1-2
V: TRBV5-6
CDR3: CASSLEGGSYGYTF
DNA: TGTGCCAGCAGCTTGGAGGGAGGAAGCTATGGCTACACCTTC

D: TRBD1
size: -
J: TRBJ2-5
V: TRBV5-1
CDR3: CASYRSHRGGETQYF
DNA: TGCGCCAGCTATAGATCGCACAGGGGTGGGGAGACCCAGTACTTC

D: -
size: -
J: TRBJ1-5
V: TRBV18
CDR3: CASSPGLVNSNQPQHF
DNA: TGTGCCAGCTCACCAGGACTAGTGAATAGCAATCAGCCCCAGCATTTT

D: TRBD1
size: -
J: TRBJ1-4
V: TRBV5-1
CDR3: CASSYGQGGTNEKLFF
DNA: TGCGCCAGCAGCTACGGACAGGGTGGGACTAATGAAAAACTGTTTTTT

D: TRBD2
size: -
J: TRBJ2-7
V: TRBV5-5
CDR3: CASSLALRLAGEKYEQYF
DNA: TGTGCCAGCAGCTTGGCCCTAAGACTAGCGGGAGAGAAGTACGAGCAGTACTTC

D: -
size: -
J: TRBJ1-5
V: TRBV25-1
CDR3: CASILGGSNQPQHF
DNA: TGTGCCAGCATTCTGGGGGGTAGCAATCAGCCCCAGCATTTT

D: -
size: -
J: TRBJ2-2
V: TRBV6-5
CDR3: CASRRQIKNTGELFF
DNA: TGTGCCAGCAGACGACAGATTAAGAACACCGGGGAGCTGTTTTTT

D: -
size: -
J: TRBJ1-4
V: TRBV5-6
CDR3: CASSLVGREGEKLFF
DNA: TGTGCCAGCAGCTTGGTCGGCAGGGAGGGAGAAAAACTGTTTTTT

D: TRBD1
size: -
J: TRBJ1-5
V: TRBV6-2/TRBV6-3
CDR3: CASSYEGTGGSSWQPQHF
DNA: TGTGCCAGCAGTTACGAGGGGACAGGGGGCTCCTCATGGCAGCCCCAGCATTTT

D: -
size: -
J: TRBJ1-2
V: TRBV3-1/TRBV3-2
CDR3: CASSQESSYGYTF
DNA: TGTGCCAGCAGCCAAGAGTCCAGCTATGGCTACACCTTC

D: TRBD2
size: -
J: TRBJ2-3
V: TRBV2
CDR3: CASTLMTSGTDTQYF
DNA: TGTGCCAGCACCCTGATGACTAGCGGCACAGATACGCAGTATTTT

D: TRBD1
size: -
J: TRBJ2-7
V: TRBV11-2
CDR3: CASSLGSGTGIPYEQYF
DNA: TGTGCCAGCAGCTTAGGTTCCGGGACAGGGATCCCCTACGAGCAGTACTTC

D: TRBD2
size: -
J: TRBJ2-1
V: TRBV18
CDR3: CASSSQRENYNEQFF
DNA: TGTGCCAGCTCATCCCAGCGGGAGAATTACAATGAGCAGTTCTTC

D: TRBD2
size: -
J: TRBJ2-2
V: TRBV5-1
CDR3: CASRTSGMPTGELFF
DNA: TGCGCCAGCAGGACTAGCGGGATGCCCACCGGGGAGCTGTTTTTT

D: TRBD2
size: -
J: TRBJ2-3
V: TRBV5-4
CDR3: CASSLGGLAGETDTQYF
DNA: TGTGCCAGCAGCTTGGGAGGACTAGCGGGAGAGACAGATACGCAGTATTTT

D: -
size: -
J: TRBJ2-7
V: TRBV28
CDR3: CASSLLHRVYEQYF
DNA: TGTGCCAGCAGTTTATTGCACAGGGTCTACGAGCAGTACTTC

D: -
size: -
J: TRBJ1-5
V: TRBV19
CDR3: CASTREGQPQHF
DNA: TGTGCCAGTACCAGGGAGGGTCAGCCCCAGCATTTT

D: TRBD2
size: -
J: TRBJ2-3
V: TRBV10-3
CDR3: CAISTAGGWADTQYF
DNA: TGTGCCATCAGTACAGCGGGGGGGTGGGCAGATACGCAGTATTTT

D: TRBD2
size: -
J: TRBJ2-3
V: TRBV7-6
CDR3: CASSLRGSGGLTDTQYF
DNA: TGTGCCAGCAGCTTAAGAGGTAGCGGGGGACTCACAGATACGCAGTATTTT

D: -
size: -
J: TRBJ1-1
V: TRBV10-3
CDR3: CAISEWNRETEAFF
DNA: TGTGCCATCAGTGAATGGAATCGGGAGACTGAAGCTTTCTTT

D: -
size: -
J: TRBJ1-1
V: TRBV12-3/TRBV12-4
CDR3: CASRRGQNTEAFF
DNA: TGTGCCAGCAGGCGAGGACAGAACACTGAAGCTTTCTTT

D: TRBD1
size: -
J: TRBJ1-1
V: TRBV6-1
CDR3: CASSEGGLRTGTFF
DNA: TGTGCCAGCAGTGAAGGGGGTCTCAGGACAGGGACTTTCTTT

D: -
size: -
J: TRBJ2-1
V: TRBV5-6
CDR3: CASSLGLATKGEQFF
DNA: TGTGCCAGCAGCTTGGGCCTAGCCACGAAGGGTGAGCAGTTCTTC

D: -
size: -
J: TRBJ1-3
V: TRBV5-4
CDR3: CASSSRGENGRDTIYF
DNA: TGTGCCAGCAGCTCGAGGGGCGAGAACGGGAGGGACACCATATATTTT

D: -
size: -
J: TRBJ1-5
V: TRBV19
CDR3: CASSMWGGNQPQHF
DNA: TGTGCCAGTAGTATGTGGGGGGGAAATCAGCCCCAGCATTTT

D: -
size: -
J: TRBJ1-5
V: TRBV27
CDR3: CASSPASGANQPQHF
DNA: TGTGCCAGCAGTCCAGCGTCAGGGGCCAATCAGCCCCAGCATTTT

D: TRBD1
size: -
J: TRBJ1-2
V: TRBV6-6
CDR3: CASSSQGDYGYTF
DNA: TGTGCCAGCAGTTCCCAGGGGGACTATGGCTACACCTTC

D: TRBD1
size: -
J: TRBJ1-1
V: TRBV6-2/TRBV6-3
CDR3: CASSFETGGSTEAFF
DNA: TGTGCCAGCAGCTTTGAGACAGGGGGGAGCACTGAAGCTTTCTTT

D: -
size: -
J: TRBJ1-1
V: TRBV2
CDR3: CASSYEISNTEAFF
DNA: TGTGCCAGCAGCTATGAAATTTCGAACACTGAAGCTTTCTTT

D: -
size: once
J: TRBJ2-1
V: TRBV11-3
CDR3: CASSVGGADNEQFF
DNA: TGTGCCAGCAGCGTAGGGGGAGCCGACAATGAGCAGTTCTTC

D: -
size: -
J: TRBJ1-5
V: TRBV25-1
CDR3: CASSDWGGSQPQHF
DNA: TGTGCCAGCAGTGATTGGGGGGGCTCTCAGCCCCAGCATTTT

D: -
size: -
J: TRBJ1-1
V: TRBV18
CDR3: CASSPPGAGPYNEAFF
DNA: TGTGCCAGCTCACCACCCGGGGCGGGGCCATATAATGAAGCTTTCTTT

D: TRBD2
size: -
J: TRBJ2-5
V: TRBV3-1/TRBV3-2
CDR3: CASSQTSGGPTGTQYF
DNA: TGTGCCAGCAGCCAAACTAGCGGGGGGCCCACGGGGACCCAGTACTTC

D: TRBD1
size: -
J: TRBJ2-1
V: TRBV6-5
CDR3: CASNKGQGPFDEQFF
DNA: TGTGCCAGCAACAAAGGACAGGGGCCATTCGATGAGCAGTTCTTC